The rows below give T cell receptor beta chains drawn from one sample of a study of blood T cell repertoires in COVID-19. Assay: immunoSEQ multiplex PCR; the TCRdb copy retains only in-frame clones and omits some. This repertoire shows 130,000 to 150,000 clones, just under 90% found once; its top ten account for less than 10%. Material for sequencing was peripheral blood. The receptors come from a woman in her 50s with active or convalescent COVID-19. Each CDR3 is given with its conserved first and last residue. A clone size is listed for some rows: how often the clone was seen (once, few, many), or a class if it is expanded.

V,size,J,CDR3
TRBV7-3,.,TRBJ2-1,CASSSLTSGIGNEQFF
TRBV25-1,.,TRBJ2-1,CASSGPSGGAYNEQFF
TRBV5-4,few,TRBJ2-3,CASSLATGALDTQYF
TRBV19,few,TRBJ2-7,CASSRGLAYEQYF
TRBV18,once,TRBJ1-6,CASSPTGEGSPLHF
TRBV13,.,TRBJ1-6,CASSSRDTGNSPLHF
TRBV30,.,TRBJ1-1,CAWSGRGIEAFF
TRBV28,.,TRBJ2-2,CASSEGGSFVGELFF
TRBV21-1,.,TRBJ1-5,CASSNRTGVNQPQHF
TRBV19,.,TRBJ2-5,CASSVLAGVQETQYF
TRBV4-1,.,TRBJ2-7,CASSQDKGKRGYEQYF
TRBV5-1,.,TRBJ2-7,CASSSTAGSYEQYF
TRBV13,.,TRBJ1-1,CASSSLRELNTEAFF
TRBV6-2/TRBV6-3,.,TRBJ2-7,CASSPPRSTRTIREQYF
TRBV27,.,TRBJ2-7,CASRDGTSAYEQYF
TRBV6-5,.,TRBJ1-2,CASSYSEGNGYTF
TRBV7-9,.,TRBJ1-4,CASSPSGLWTDLEKLFF
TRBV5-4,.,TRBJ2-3,CASSLRGATDTQYF
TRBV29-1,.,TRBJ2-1,CSVGHRGAVRNEQFF
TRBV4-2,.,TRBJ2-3,CASSPTGTGRDTQYF
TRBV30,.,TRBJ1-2,CAWSPDGVTGYTF
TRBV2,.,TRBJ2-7,CASATLALYEQYF
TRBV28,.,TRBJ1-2,CASSLVGPGGYTF
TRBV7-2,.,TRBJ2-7,CASSKSGAYEQYF
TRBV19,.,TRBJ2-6,CASSIGGLGANVLTF
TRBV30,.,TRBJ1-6,CAWATGDNSPLHF
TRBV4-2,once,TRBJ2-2,CASSQVEGTGELFF
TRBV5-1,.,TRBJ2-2,CASSSDRGPSGELFF
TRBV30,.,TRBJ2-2,CASGGLGQGPNTGELFF
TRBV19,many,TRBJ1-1,CASSSGTGPTRAFF
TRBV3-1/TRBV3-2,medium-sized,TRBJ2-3,CASSQQGRGTDTQYF
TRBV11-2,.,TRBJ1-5,CASSETGLSNQPQHF
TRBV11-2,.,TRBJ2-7,CASSPSTSGRYEQYF
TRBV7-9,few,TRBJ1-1,CASSLQGGNTEAFF
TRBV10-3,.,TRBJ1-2,CAISEAGGQMNYGYTF
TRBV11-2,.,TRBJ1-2,CASSSETGYYGYTF
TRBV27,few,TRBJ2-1,CASRPWGGYEQFF
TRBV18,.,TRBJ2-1,CASSPAQVSGGAVEQFF
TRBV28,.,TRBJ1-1,CASSYRGLGDEAFF
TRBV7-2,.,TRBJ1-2,CASSLDGTGIYGYTF
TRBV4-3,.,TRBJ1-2,CASSQDNRGYYGYTF
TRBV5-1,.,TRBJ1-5,CASSPSFGFQPQHF
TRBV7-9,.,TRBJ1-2,CASSPDNAAYGYTF
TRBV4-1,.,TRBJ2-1,CASSQVWGAYNEQFF